The entry that follows covers one TCR beta chain sequence. A junction boundary mismatches the germline segment, possibly from a read error. TCRbeta libraries were built with three rounds of nested PCR, modified from ARM-PCR. TCRdb called the multiplex PCR reads again in MiXCR, with one record for every CDR3 protein. Among more than 45,000 distinct CDR3 sequences, 74% were seen once, and the ten largest hold roughly a quarter. The template was RNA from unsorted bulk tissue. More than 3 cm separated this lung sample from the edge of the tumor. This entry belongs to a study of tumor and adjacent non-tumor tissue in lung cancer. At the level of the study: Around 4.5 million productive TCRbeta reads were obtained per sample on average.

The germline V gene encodes CDR1 WNHNN and CDR2 SYGVQD (reference sequence). This CDR3 has 15 residues. This chain links TRBV10-1 with TRBJ2-1; TRBD1 is a possible D gene (6 bases). Specimen: distant non-tumor lung tissue. The source is a woman aged 55-75 years with non-small cell lung cancer. The CDR3 reads CVSSQGWSSYNVQLF. As DNA, the CDR3 is TGCGTCAGTAGTCAGGGGTGGAGCTCCTACAATGTGCAGTTATTC.